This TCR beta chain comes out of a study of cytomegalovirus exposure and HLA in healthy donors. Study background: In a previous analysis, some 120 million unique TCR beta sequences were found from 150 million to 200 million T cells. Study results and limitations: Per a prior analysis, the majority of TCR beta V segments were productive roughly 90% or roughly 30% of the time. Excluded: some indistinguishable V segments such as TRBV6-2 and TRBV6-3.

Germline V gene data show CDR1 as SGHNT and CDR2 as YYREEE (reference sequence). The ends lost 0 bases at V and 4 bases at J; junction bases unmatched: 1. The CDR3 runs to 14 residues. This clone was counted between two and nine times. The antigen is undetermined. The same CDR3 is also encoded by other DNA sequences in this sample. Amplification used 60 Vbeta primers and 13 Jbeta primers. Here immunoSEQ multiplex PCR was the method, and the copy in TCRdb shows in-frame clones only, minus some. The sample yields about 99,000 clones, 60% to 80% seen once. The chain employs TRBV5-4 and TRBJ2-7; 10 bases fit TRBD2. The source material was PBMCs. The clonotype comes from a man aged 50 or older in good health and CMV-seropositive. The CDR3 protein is CASSLEREGYEQYF. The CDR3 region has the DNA TGTGCCAGCAGCTTGGAGCGGGAGGGGTACGAGCAGTACTTC.